This T cell receptor beta chain stems from a study of identical twins. Study observations and caveats: There was an excess of low generation probability in the out-of-frame alpha sequences that twins shared.

TCRdb reanalysed the 5' RACE reads using MiXCR and keeps one entry per CDR3 protein. The table shows 700,000 or so distinct CDR3 sequences, with around 8.3% occurring only once. The table lists this clonotype with many counts. Its antigen is as yet unknown. V lost 2 bases and J lost 2; bases outside the gene matches: 4. The CDR3 spans 15 residues. CDR1 is LNHNV, CDR2 YYDKDF, per germline (reference sequence). The same specimen was also included in a second study, on yellow fever vaccine responses in identical twins.

The chain employs TRBV15 and TRBJ2-3, with 7 bases lining up with TRBD1. The sample consisted of PBMCs. The clonotype originates from a woman younger than 35 in good health. The CDR3 sequence: CATSRPGQSTDTQYF. Written as DNA, the CDR3 is TGTGCCACCAGCAGACCGGGACAGTCCACAGATACGCAGTATTTT.